The 11 T cell receptor beta chains presented below share a single source sample, sequenced in a study of CD8 T cells in ankylosing spondylitis. General study points: A motif in TCR beta, a set of under ten highly homologous variants, appeared characteristic of ankylosing spondylitis blood.

Each CDR3 protein gets one entry after TCRdb re-called the 5' RACE reads with MiXCR. This sample yields about 390,000 distinct CDR3 sequences, of which approximately 20% are seen a single time; about 16% belongs to the top ten. Their antigen targets remain unknown. Source material: blood, either unsorted or a sorted T cell fraction (not recorded which). The receptor source for this set is a male donor with ankylosing spondylitis.

This chain uses TRBV6-1 with TRBJ2-7, with a weak D call TRBD1 (5 bases). The V end was cut by 6 bases, the J end by 3 bases, with 18 bases between. Per the germline V gene, CDR1 is MNHNS and CDR2 is SASEGT. The length of the CDR3 is 15 residues. The CDR3 protein is CASRTLRRADYEQYF. Here the CDR3 DNA reads TGTGCCAGCAGAACTCTTCGCAGGGCGGACTACGAGCAGTACTTC.

This clonotype was seen a single time. The rearrangement links TRBV27 to TRBJ1-1, with D unresolved. Trimming removed 2 bases from V and 1 base from J, with 17 bases in between. The germline CDR1 and CDR2 sequences are MNHEY and SMNVEV (reference sequence). This CDR3 spans 17 amino acids. The CDR3 is CASSLVAAFGPNTEAFF. CDR3 in DNA: TGTGCCAGCAGTTTAGTAGCAGCATTCGGGCCGAACACTGAAGCTTTCTTT.

The V call is TRBV12-3 or TRBV12-4, the J call TRBJ1-4; D ambiguous. The CDR3 consists of 15 residues. The V end was cut by 6 bases, the J end by 8 bases, with 19 bases between. The CDR3, as DNA: TGTGCCAGCAGACAAACCGGTCCAACAGTAGAAAAACTGTTTTTT. This gives the protein CASRQTGPTVEKLFF.

V is TRBV5-6 and J is TRBJ2-7, with 8 bases aligning to TRBD1. CDR3 size: 14 residues. Germline lookup yields CDR1 SGHDT and CDR2 YYEEEE. V lost 1 base, J lost 6 bases, and 6 bases stayed unmatched. The chain's CDR3 is CASSLLPGGGEQYF. The CDR3 region has the DNA TGTGCCAGCAGCTTGCTTCCAGGGGGCGGCGAGCAGTACTTC.

The V and J genes are TRBV11-3 and TRBJ2-1; TRBD2 matches at 8 bases. CDR3 length: 15 residues. Unmatched junction bases numbered 9, after V lost 2 bases and J lost 9 bases. Germline values: CDR1 SGHNT, CDR2 YENEEA. The chain's CDR3 is CASSLRERETREQFF. In DNA form, the CDR3 reads TGTGCCAGCAGCTTACGTGAGCGGGAGACACGTGAGCAGTTCTTC.

The rearrangement links TRBV7-9 to TRBJ2-5; 11 nucleotides match TRBD2. The germline gives CDR1 SEHNR, CDR2 FQNEAQ (reference sequence). The CDR3 sequence is 15 residues long. J gave up 4 bases and V 5 bases, and 6 bases lay outside the gene matches. DNA of the CDR3: TGTGCCAGCAGCCCGGGACTAGCGGAGATAGAGACCCAGTACTTC. Protein sequence: CASSPGLAEIETQYF.

Only a few counts were recorded for this clonotype. The chain recombines TRBV4-2 with TRBJ1-3; D not resolved. The germline V gene has CDR1 LGHNA and CDR2 YNFKEQ. Trimming took off 0 bases at V and 0 bases at J, with 6 bases between the two ends. CDR3 length: 15 residues. The CDR3 nucleotides read TGTGCCAGCAGCCAAGAAGACACCTCTGGAAACACCATATATTTT. Its translation is CASSQEDTSGNTIYF.

This clonotype has a count of ten or more. The gene calls are TRBV3-1 and TRBJ2-7; D not resolved. The CDR3 is 13 amino acids. Germline V gene sequence: CDR1 LGHDT, CDR2 YNNKEL (reference sequence). Trimming shortened V by 7 bases and J by 2 bases, and 12 bases separated the two germline ends. The CDR3 loop reads CASTNSPAYEQYF. CDR3 nucleotides: TGTGCCAGCACAAACTCACCAGCCTACGAGCAGTACTTC.

V usage is TRBV12-3 or TRBV12-4 and J usage is TRBJ2-1; perhaps D is TRBD1 or TRBD2 (5 bases each). CDR3 length equals 16 residues. V gave up 7 bases and J gave up 8 bases, with 24 bases separating them. This CDR3 reads CASIQSWAGSVDEQFF. The CDR3 DNA follows: TGTGCCAGCATCCAGTCCTGGGCAGGGAGTGTAGATGAGCAGTTCTTC.

The chain carries TRBV6-1 and TRBJ2-2; 10 nucleotides match TRBD2. This CDR3 has 16 amino acids. The trim removed 6 bases at V and 10 bases at J, leaving 14 bases unmatched. The germline V gene encodes CDR1 MNHNS and CDR2 SASEGT. The CDR3 nucleotides read TGTGCCAGCAGGGACCCTGGACTAGCGGACGGCGTGGAGCTGTTTTTT. Its translation: CASRDPGLADGVELFF.

This clonotype has more than one count but fewer than ten. CDR3 in amino acids: CSARDPDRVRTNEKLFF. CDR3 DNA sequence: TGCAGTGCTAGAGACCCGGACAGGGTTCGAACTAATGAAAAACTGTTTTTT. The chain recombines TRBV20-1 with TRBJ1-4, with 8 bases identical to TRBD1. The CDR3 loop spans 17 amino acids. Germline CDR1 reads DFQATT; CDR2 reads SNEGSKA (reference sequence). V gave up 0 bases and J gave up 1 base; unmatched junction bases: 7.